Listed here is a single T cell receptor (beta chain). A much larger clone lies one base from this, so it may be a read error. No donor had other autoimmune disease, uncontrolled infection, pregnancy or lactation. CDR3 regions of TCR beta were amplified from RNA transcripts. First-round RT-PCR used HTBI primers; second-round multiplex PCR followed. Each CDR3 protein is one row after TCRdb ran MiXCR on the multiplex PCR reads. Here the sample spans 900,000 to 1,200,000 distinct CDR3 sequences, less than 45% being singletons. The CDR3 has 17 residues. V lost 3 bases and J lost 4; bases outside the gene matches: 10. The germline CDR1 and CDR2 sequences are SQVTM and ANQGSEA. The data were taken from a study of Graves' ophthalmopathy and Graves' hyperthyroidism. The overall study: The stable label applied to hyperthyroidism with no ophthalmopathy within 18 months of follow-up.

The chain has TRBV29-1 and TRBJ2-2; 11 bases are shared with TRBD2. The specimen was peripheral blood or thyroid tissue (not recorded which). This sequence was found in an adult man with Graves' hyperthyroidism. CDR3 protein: CSVEGLAERPSTGELFF. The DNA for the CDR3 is TGCAGCGTTGAGGGACTAGCGGAAAGACCGAGCACCGGGGAGCTGTTTTTT.